The 9 T cell receptor beta chains given below trace back to one sample, sequenced in a study of a mutant IDH1 vaccine in newly diagnosed glioma. TCRdb's table, derived via immunoSEQ multiplex PCR, lists solely in-frame clones and lacks some. The sample records some 25,000 clones, about three quarters being singletons. Antigen specificity for these receptors is unknown. Time point defined: week 5, during vaccination. Alongside topical imiquimod, each dose of vaccine comprised 300 ug of mutant IDH1 20-mer peptide. Here the sequenced sample was PBMCs, taken from a glioma patient whose treatment included an IDH1 peptide vaccine. These TCRs come from a man aged 35 to 55 with glioma.

The rearrangement links TRBV2 to TRBJ2-1; D may be TRBD1 (5 bases). V dropped 3 bases and J dropped 0 bases, with 9 bases sitting between them. Germline V gene data show CDR1 as SNHLY and CDR2 as FYNNEI. This CDR3 has 15 residues. The CDR3 spells CASSDQGFSYNEQFF. The CDR3 DNA sequence: TGTGCCAGCAGTGATCAGGGCTTCTCCTACAATGAGCAGTTCTTC. The complete variable domain, with remaining parts taken from reference TRBV2 and TRBJ2-1, reads EPEVTQTPSHQVTQMGQEVILRCVPISNHLYFYWYRQILGQKVEFLVSFYNNEISEKSEIFDDQFSVERPDGSNFTLKIRSTKLEDSAMYFCASSDQGFSYNEQFFGPGTRLTVL.

The rearrangement links TRBV11-3 to TRBJ1-1; TRBD1 aligns across 8 bases. Per germline, CDR1 SGHNT and CDR2 YENEEA. CDR3 length equals 15 residues. With 0 bases clipped from V and 5 bases from J, the junction kept 5 bases outside the gene matches. The CDR3 region is CASSLDPTGGTEAFF. DNA of the CDR3: TGTGCCAGCAGCTTAGATCCCACAGGGGGGACTGAAGCTTTCTTT.

In its sample, this clone was seen once. The chain combines TRBV7-6 with TRBJ2-2; possible D gene TRBD2, 5 bases. The germline V gene encodes CDR1 SGHVS and CDR2 FNYEAQ. Trimming took 7 bases from V and 10 from J, leaving 25 bases between them. The CDR3 runs 16 residues. CDR3 sequence: CASNSQAAGVSEELFF. In DNA, the CDR3 is TGTGCCAGCAACTCACAAGCGGCTGGGGTTTCCGAGGAGCTGTTTTTT.

Only one count was recorded for this clone. This chain joins TRBV5-1 and TRBJ1-2; 8 nucleotides agree with TRBD1. Germline values: CDR1 SGHRS, CDR2 YFSETQ. The junction had 5 bases not matched to a gene; V was cut back by 4 bases and J by 6 bases. The length of the CDR3 is 13 residues. The CDR3 nucleotides read TGCGCCAGCAGCACCGAGACAGGGGATGGCTACACCTTC. This gives the protein CASSTETGDGYTF.

This clone is labeled large. The chain links TRBV7-8 to TRBJ2-7; 7 nucleotides agree with TRBD2. The CDR3 contains 14 residues. The J segment lost 3 bases and the V segment lost 2 bases, leaving 4 bases of the junction unmatched. From germline, CDR1 is SGHVS and CDR2 FQNEAQ. The CDR3, as DNA: TGTGCCAGCAGCTTACGGGACTACGGCTACGAGCAGTACTTC. Its translation: CASSLRDYGYEQYF.

The chain is built from TRBV11-3 and TRBJ2-3; D is ambiguous. Germline lookup yields CDR1 SGHNT and CDR2 YENEEA. The CDR3 totals 13 residues. Trimming shortened V by 0 bases and J by 3 bases, and 4 bases separated the two germline ends. The CDR3 DNA reads TGTGCCAGCAGCTTAGATCTAACAGATACGCAGTATTTT. Translation gives CASSLDLTDTQYF.

The genes are TRBV6-1 and TRBJ1-5; 7 bases map to TRBD1. This CDR3 has 14 residues. Germline V gene data show CDR1 as MNHNS and CDR2 as SASEGT. The V segment lost 4 bases and the J segment 6 bases; nucleotides outside the gene matches: 6. The CDR3 coding sequence is TGTGCCAGCAGTGGGCAGGGGGAGAGTCAGCCCCAGCATTTT. Translating gives CASSGQGESQPQHF.

This clone came up a few times. The chain carries TRBV7-2 and TRBJ1-2; a weak D match, TRBD1 (6 bases). V was cut by 2 bases and J by 6 bases, with 10 bases left in between. Germline V gives CDR1 SGHTA, CDR2 FQGNSA. The CDR3 loop spans 13 amino acids. In DNA form, the CDR3 reads TGTGCCAGCAGCTTAAGGGAGGGGGATGGCTACACCTTC. As protein: CASSLREGDGYTF.

The CDR3 protein is CASSSLGTQETQYF. CDR3 bases: TGTGCCAGCAGCTCCTTAGGGACCCAAGAGACCCAGTACTTC. This chain uses TRBV27 with TRBJ2-5; D could derive from TRBD1 or TRBD2 (5 bases each). CDR3 length: 14 amino acids. V lost 6 bases, J lost 1 base, and 12 bases lay in between. Germline V lookup: CDR1 MNHEY, CDR2 SMNVEV (reference sequence).